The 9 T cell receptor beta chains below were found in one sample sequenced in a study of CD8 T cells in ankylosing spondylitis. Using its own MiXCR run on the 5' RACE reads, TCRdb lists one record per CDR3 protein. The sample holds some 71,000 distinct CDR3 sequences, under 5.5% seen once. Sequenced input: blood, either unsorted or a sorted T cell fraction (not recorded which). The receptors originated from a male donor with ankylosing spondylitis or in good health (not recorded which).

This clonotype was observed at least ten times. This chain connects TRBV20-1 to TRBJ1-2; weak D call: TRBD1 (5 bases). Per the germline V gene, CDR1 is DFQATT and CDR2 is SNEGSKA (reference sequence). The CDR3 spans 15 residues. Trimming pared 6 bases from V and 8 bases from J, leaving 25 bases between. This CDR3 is CSATAPGRNQLGYTF. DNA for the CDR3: TGCAGTGCCACCGCTCCGGGACGTAATCAGCTCGGCTACACCTTC.

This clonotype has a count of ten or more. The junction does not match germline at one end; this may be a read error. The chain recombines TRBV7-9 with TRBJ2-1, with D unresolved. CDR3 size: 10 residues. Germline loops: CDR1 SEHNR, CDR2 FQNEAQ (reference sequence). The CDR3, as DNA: TGTGCCAGCAGCTCGCCCGACTTGATCTGG. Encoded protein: CASSSPDLIW.

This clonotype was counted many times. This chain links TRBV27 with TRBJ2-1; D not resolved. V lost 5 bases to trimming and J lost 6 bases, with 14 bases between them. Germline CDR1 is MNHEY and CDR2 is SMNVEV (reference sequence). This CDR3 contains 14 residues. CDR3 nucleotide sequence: TGTGCCAGCAGTCTGCCCGGGTATATCAATGAGCAGTTCTTC. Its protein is CASSLPGYINEQFF.

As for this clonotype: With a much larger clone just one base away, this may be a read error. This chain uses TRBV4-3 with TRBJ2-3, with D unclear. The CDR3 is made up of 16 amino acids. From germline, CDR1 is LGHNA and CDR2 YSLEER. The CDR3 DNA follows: TGCGCCACCAGCCTATCGCCGGACCGAAATTCGGATACGCAGTATTTT. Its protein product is CATSLSPDRNSDTQYF.

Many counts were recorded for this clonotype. The CDR3 DNA sequence: TGTGCCAGCAGTTATGGGACAGGGACAGATACGCAGTATTTT. Amino acid sequence: CASSYGTGTDTQYF. The V call is TRBV6-5, the J call TRBJ2-3; 9 bases are a match to TRBD1. The CDR3 runs to 14 residues. Unmatched junction bases numbered 1, after V lost 3 bases and J lost 3 bases. Germline V CDR1 and CDR2: MNHEY, SVGAGI.

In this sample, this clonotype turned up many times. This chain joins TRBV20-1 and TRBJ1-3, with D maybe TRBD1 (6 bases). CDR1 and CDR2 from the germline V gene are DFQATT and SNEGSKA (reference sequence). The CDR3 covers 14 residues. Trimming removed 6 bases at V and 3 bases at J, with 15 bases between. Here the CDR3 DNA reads TGCAGTGCCACTACAGGGCTCGGTGGAAACACCATATATTTT. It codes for CSATTGLGGNTIYF.

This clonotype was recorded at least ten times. The CDR3 coding sequence is TGTGCCAGCAGCTCCCTCGGGGACACCGGGGAGCTGTTTTTT. Protein: CASSSLGDTGELFF. The rearrangement joins TRBV7-9 to TRBJ2-2, with TRBD2 as a possible D gene (5 bases). The germline gives CDR1 SEHNR, CDR2 FQNEAQ (reference sequence). The CDR3 runs to 14 residues. V lost 4 bases and J lost 3, with 9 bases in between. Filled out from reference TRBV7-9 and TRBJ2-2, the complete variable domain reads DTGVSQNPRHKITKRGQNVTFRCDPISEHNRLYWYRQTLGQGPEFLTYFQNEAQLEKSRLLSDRFSAERPKGSFSTLEIQRTEQGDSAMYLCASSSLGDTGELFFGEGSRLTVL.

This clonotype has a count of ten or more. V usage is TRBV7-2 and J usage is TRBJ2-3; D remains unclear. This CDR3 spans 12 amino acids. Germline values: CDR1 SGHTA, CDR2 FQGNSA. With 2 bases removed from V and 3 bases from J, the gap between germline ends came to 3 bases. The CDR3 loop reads CASSLRTDTQYF. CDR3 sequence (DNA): TGTGCCAGCAGCTTAAGGACAGATACGCAGTATTTT.

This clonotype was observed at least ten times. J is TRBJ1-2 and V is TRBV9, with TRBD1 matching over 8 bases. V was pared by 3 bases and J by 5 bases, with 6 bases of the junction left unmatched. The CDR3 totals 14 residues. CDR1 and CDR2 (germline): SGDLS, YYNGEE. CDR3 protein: CASSGGTGPYGYTF. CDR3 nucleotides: TGTGCCAGCAGCGGCGGGACAGGCCCGTATGGCTACACCTTC.